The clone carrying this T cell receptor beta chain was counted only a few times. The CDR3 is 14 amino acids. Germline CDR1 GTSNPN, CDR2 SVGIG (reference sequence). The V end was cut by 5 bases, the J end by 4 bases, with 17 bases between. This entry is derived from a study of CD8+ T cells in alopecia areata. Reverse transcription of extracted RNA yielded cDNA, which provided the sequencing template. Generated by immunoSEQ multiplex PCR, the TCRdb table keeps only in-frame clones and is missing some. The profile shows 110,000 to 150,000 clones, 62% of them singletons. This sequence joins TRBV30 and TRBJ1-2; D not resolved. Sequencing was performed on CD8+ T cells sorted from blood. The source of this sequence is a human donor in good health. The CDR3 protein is CAWRAPETSYGYTF. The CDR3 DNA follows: TGTGCCTGGCGGGCGCCCGAAACAAGCTATGGCTACACCTTC.